This entry lists 9 T cell receptor beta chains sequenced from one sample in a study of CD8 T cells in Susac syndrome. The RNA input was roughly 0.45 to 1 ug, and it was reverse transcribed with random hexamers. TCRdb used MiXCR to reprocess the immunoSEQ multiplex PCR reads, holding one entry per CDR3 protein. The top ten hold 0.087% of the sample, which has 150,000 to 200,000 distinct CDR3 sequences, roughly 90% seen once. Input material: CD4+ T cells from PBMCs. The receptors were gathered from a human donor with Susac syndrome.

The CDR3 coding sequence is TGTGCCAGCAGTTATTGGGGACAGGGGGCTGGTGAGCAGTTCTTC. This translates into CASSYWGQGAGEQFF. This chain connects TRBV6-5 to TRBJ2-1, with TRBD1 matching over 12 bases. There are 15 residues in the CDR3. Germline V gene data show CDR1 as MNHEY and CDR2 as SVGAGI. Losses at the gene ends were 3 bases for V and 9 bases for J; bases not matched to a gene: 6.

This clonotype was recorded a few times. The V call is TRBV7-3, the J call TRBJ2-1, with unresolved D. V lost 8 bases, J lost 7 bases, and 9 bases lay in between. Per germline, CDR1 SGHTA and CDR2 FQGTGA. The CDR3 spans 11 residues. CDR3 amino acids: CASSNTNEQFF. The CDR3 DNA reads as TGTGCCAGCTCCAATACTAATGAGCAGTTCTTC.

This sequence joins TRBV29-1 and TRBJ1-2; TRBD1 agrees at 7 bases. CDR3 size: 17 residues. CDR1 SQVTM and CDR2 ANQGSEA come from the germline V gene. V dropped 0 bases and J dropped 4; count of bases not matched to a gene: 14. CDR3 sequence (DNA): TGCAGCGTTGAAGATCCGGCGGAGGCAGGGGGGCCCTATGGCTACACCTTC. Amino acid sequence: CSVEDPAEAGGPYGYTF.

This chain joins TRBV4-1 and TRBJ2-4; a weak D match, TRBD1 (5 bases). There are 17 residues in the CDR3. The V gene lost 1 base and the J gene lost 0 bases, with 13 bases spanning the gap. The germline V gene encodes CDR1 MGHRA and CDR2 YSYEKL. CDR3 protein: CASSQGGRVGAKNIQYF. DNA of the CDR3: TGCGCCAGCAGCCAAGGGGGCAGGGTTGGAGCCAAAAACATTCAGTACTTC.

This rearrangement joins TRBV30 to TRBJ2-7; D call uncertain. The V gene lost 2 bases and the J gene lost 2 bases, with 7 bases spanning the gap. The germline V gene has CDR1 GTSNPN and CDR2 SVGIG (reference sequence). This CDR3 has 12 amino acids. The DNA for the CDR3 is TGTGCCTGGAGTTTAGGGCCCTACGAGCAGTACTTC. Its translation is CAWSLGPYEQYF.

V usage is TRBV2 and J usage is TRBJ2-5; TRBD2 matches 7 bases. V lost 7 bases, J lost 4 bases, and 6 bases stayed unmatched. CDR1 SNHLY and CDR2 FYNNEI come from the germline V gene. The CDR3 covers 13 residues. The DNA of the CDR3 is TGTGCCAGCATACGGGGGGTGGGAGAGACCCAGTACTTC. This encodes CASIRGVGETQYF.

This clonotype was detected once. V and J are TRBV29-1 and TRBJ2-1; 7 nucleotides match TRBD1. The CDR3 spans 14 residues. V was pared by 6 bases and J by 0 bases, with 5 bases of the junction left unmatched. Germline V gene data show CDR1 as SQVTM and CDR2 as ANQGSEA. CDR3 sequence reads: CSVSQGISYNEQFF. The DNA of the CDR3 is TGCAGCGTGTCACAGGGGATCTCCTACAATGAGCAGTTCTTC.

The chain combines TRBV27 with TRBJ1-5; tentatively, D is TRBD1 (5 bases). Trimming cost V 7 bases and J 6 bases, with 16 bases left between them. CDR1 and CDR2 (germline): MNHEY, SMNVEV (reference sequence). The length of the CDR3 is 14 residues. CDR3 in amino acids: CASTRTPGSQPQHF. For the CDR3, the DNA is TGTGCCAGCACTAGGACACCAGGGAGTCAGCCCCAGCATTTT.

This chain links TRBV25-1 with TRBJ2-3, with 7 bases identical to TRBD1. Germline values: CDR1 MGHDK, CDR2 SYGVNS. The CDR3 sequence is 15 residues long. The V and J ends lost 3 bases and 1 base, in that order; junction bases with no gene match: 4. The CDR3 loop reads CASSDWTGRTDTQYF. As DNA, the CDR3 is TGTGCCAGCAGTGACTGGACAGGCCGCACAGATACGCAGTATTTT.